This entry is about one T cell receptor (beta chain). Antigen unknown. This sample includes further DNA sequences coding for the same CDR3. This CDR3 region has 15 residues. CDR1 and CDR2 (germline): WNHNN, SYGVQD (reference sequence). V was trimmed by 6 bases and J by 1 base, leaving 12 bases between them. The record originates from a study of shared clonotypes between healthy human individuals. Study details: Serving as donors were a couple of women and a few men, whose ages spanned 18 to 49. Study results and limitations: Some naive CD4 clonotypes, roughly 4.8%, turned up in common across a handful of donors. Sequencing depth was expected to influence donor clonotype sharing.

Clones were read by immunoSEQ multiplex PCR, and TCRdb kept only the in-frame ones, dropping some. This sample carries about 2,500,000 clones, approximately 94% of them seen once, and the ten largest clones take roughly 0.15%. This sequence was found in a man between 18 and 35 years old in good health. Sequenced: naive CD4+ T cells sorted from blood. Sample subset: CD45RA+ positively selected. The chain couples TRBV10-1 to TRBJ2-2, with D perhaps given as TRBD1 or TRBD2 (5 bases each). CDR3: CASSAGTGNTGELFF. DNA for the CDR3: TGCGCCAGCAGCGCCGGGACGGGGAACACCGGGGAGCTGTTTTTT.